This TCR beta chain was recovered during a study of PD-1 blockade in mismatch repair-deficient tumors. Sequenced by immunoSEQ multiplex PCR; TCRdb stores in-frame clones only, minus some. The table lists 49,000 or so clones, roughly 80% of them singletons. V lost 2 bases and J 4 bases, leaving 4 bases between the germline ends. Germline CDR1 and CDR2: SGHKS and YYEKEE (reference sequence). This CDR3 region has 12 residues. The sequencing used peripheral blood, collected roughly 21 weeks after starting pembrolizumab. The rearrangement links TRBV5-5 to TRBJ1-5; D gene uncertain. The receptor comes from an adult with mismatch repair-deficient cancer. The CDR3 here is CASSLLNQPQHF. Written as DNA, the CDR3 is TGTGCCAGCAGCTTATTAAATCAGCCCCAGCATTTT.